This T cell receptor beta chain originates from a study of blood T cell repertoires in COVID-19. TCRdb keeps only in-frame clones here, not all; method: immunoSEQ multiplex PCR. This table has over 140,000 clones, about three quarters appearing once. This clone was observed a handful of times. The CDR3 sequence is 13 residues long. Deletions cut 7 bases from V and 1 base from J, with 10 bases between. The germline V gene encodes CDR1 SNHLY and CDR2 FYNNEI. The chain couples TRBV2 to TRBJ1-1, with D perhaps matching TRBD1 (5 bases). The TCR originated in a woman between 45 and 65 years old with active or convalescent COVID-19. Source material: peripheral blood. In DNA form, the CDR3 reads TGTGCCAGCACCCTTGACAGGAACACTGAAGCTTTCTTT. Translated, it gives CASTLDRNTEAFF.